Shown below are 32 T cell receptor beta chains from a single sample sequenced in a study of OX40 agonist ivuxolimab in advanced cancers. The protocol was immunoSEQ multiplex PCR, while the TCRdb copy is restricted to in-frame clones and leaves out a portion. The sample lists about 61,000 clones, just under 90% seen once, with approximately 2% in the top ten. Specimen: CD4+ or CD8+ T cells sorted from blood, collected in a trial of the OX40 agonist ivuxolimab. All receptors come from an adult with an advanced solid tumor such as melanoma, head and neck, liver or kidney cancer.

V gene TRBV28 combines with J gene TRBJ2-5; 8 nucleotides line up with TRBD2. The CDR3 sequence is 19 residues long. CDR1 is MDHEN, CDR2 SYDVKM, per germline. Unmatched junction bases numbered 24, after V lost 7 bases and J lost 5 bases. Here the CDR3 DNA reads TGTGCCAGCAAACAGCCCAAGGGCAGCGGGAGTAAATTGGGCGAGACCCAGTACTTC. Translating it yields CASKQPKGSGSKLGETQYF. The full variable domain, with the rest looked up from reference TRBV28 and TRBJ2-5, is DVKVTQSSRYLVKRTGEKVFLECVQDMDHENMFWYRQDPGLGLRLIYFSYDVKMKEKGDIPEGYSVSREKKERFSLILESASTNQTSMYLCASKQPKGSGSKLGETQYFGPGTRLLVL.

V is TRBV7-2 and J is TRBJ1-4; TRBD1 agrees at 7 bases. Germline V gives CDR1 SGHTA, CDR2 FQGNSA. V trimming: 5 bases; J trimming: 5 bases; junction bases outside the gene matches: 8. The CDR3 is 15 residues long. DNA of the CDR3: TGTGCCAGCAGCATAGACGGGACAGACAATGAAAAACTGTTTTTT. Encoded protein: CASSIDGTDNEKLFF.

This clone is a singleton in its sample. This chain connects TRBV30 to TRBJ2-7; D possibly corresponds to TRBD1 (6 bases). The CDR3 has 13 amino acids. Trimming took off 5 bases at V and 2 bases at J, with 13 bases between the two ends. Germline V gives CDR1 GTSNPN, CDR2 SVGIG (reference sequence). The CDR3, as DNA: TGTGCCTGGGGACAGTCGACACCCTACGAGCAGTACTTC. This gives the protein CAWGQSTPYEQYF.

The gene calls are TRBV27 and TRBJ1-1, with D perhaps matching TRBD1 (6 bases). The CDR3 totals 14 residues. Trimming pared 3 bases from V and 3 bases from J, leaving 11 bases between. The germline V gene has CDR1 MNHEY and CDR2 SMNVEV (reference sequence). The CDR3: CASSFEGGYTEAFF. The DNA of the CDR3 is TGTGCCAGCAGTTTCGAGGGGGGGTACACTGAAGCTTTCTTT.

This clone was recorded only once. CDR3 region: CAISEGTGGQPQHF. The CDR3, as DNA: TGTGCCATCAGCGAAGGGACAGGGGGCCAGCCCCAGCATTTT. The chain uses TRBV10-3 and TRBJ1-5; TRBD1 matches 12 bases. V was pared by 6 bases and J by 7 bases, with 4 bases of the junction left unmatched. This CDR3 is built from 14 residues. CDR1 and CDR2 from the germline V gene are ENHRY and SYGVKD.

As to this clone: Other DNA sequences in the sample encode the same CDR3. The V call is TRBV11-3, the J call TRBJ1-2; tentative D call: TRBD1 (6 bases). The CDR3 extends over 16 amino acids. Germline V gene sequence: CDR1 SGHNT, CDR2 YENEEA. The V gene lost 5 bases and the J gene lost 4 bases, with 20 bases spanning the gap. CDR3 in amino acids: CASSPKGQGFRYGYTF. DNA of the CDR3: TGTGCCAGCAGCCCCAAGGGGCAGGGGTTCCGCTATGGCTACACCTTC.

This clone was counted between two and nine times. The chain is built from TRBV7-9 and TRBJ2-5; 14 bases line up with TRBD2. The germline V gene has CDR1 SEHNR and CDR2 FQNEAQ (reference sequence). The CDR3 spans 17 residues. The V and J ends lost 5 bases and 5 bases, in that order; junction bases with no gene match: 10. The CDR3 loop is CASSPGTSGSGAETQYF. The DNA for the CDR3 is TGTGCCAGCAGCCCTGGGACTAGCGGGAGCGGCGCGGAGACCCAGTACTTC.

This clone has a single count. The V call is TRBV6-1, the J call TRBJ2-5; D ambiguous. V lost 8 bases, J lost 2 bases, and 15 bases lay in between. Germline V gene sequence: CDR1 MNHNS, CDR2 SASEGT. The CDR3 covers 14 residues. The CDR3 loop reads CASYAARIQETQYF. CDR3 in DNA: TGTGCCAGCTATGCGGCGAGGATACAAGAGACCCAGTACTTC.

The chain recombines TRBV7-2 with TRBJ1-2; D is perhaps TRBD1 (6 bases). The germline gives CDR1 SGHTA, CDR2 FQGNSA. The V end was cut by 1 base, the J end by 6 bases, with 12 bases between. The CDR3 totals 14 residues. CDR3 nucleotide sequence: TGTGCCAGCAGCTTAGAGGAGTCAGGGGATGGCTACACCTTC. It specifies CASSLEESGDGYTF.

This clone turned up a few times. Compared with germline, one end of the junction differs, possibly owing to a read error. The chain combines TRBV7-7 with TRBJ1-3; weak D call: TRBD1 (5 bases). CDR3 length equals 15 residues. Germline assignment: CDR1 SSHAT and CDR2 FNYEAQ (reference sequence). The CDR3 DNA reads TGTGCTAGCAGCTTAGGTGAGGGACCTGGAAACACCATATATTTT. This encodes CASSLGEGPGNTIYF.

The rearrangement links TRBV11-2 to TRBJ2-2; 7 bases are a match to TRBD1. From germline, CDR1 is SGHAT and CDR2 FQNNGV. The CDR3 loop spans 16 amino acids. The junction had 13 bases not matched to a gene; V was cut back by 5 bases and J by 7 bases. The DNA of the CDR3 is TGTGCCAGCAGCCCCCCCGACAGGGTTAAAGGCGGGGAGCTGTTTTTT. Encoded protein: CASSPPDRVKGGELFF.

The rearrangement links TRBV20-1 to TRBJ2-1; D gene uncertain. Germline assignment: CDR1 DFQATT and CDR2 SNEGSKA (reference sequence). V lost 5 bases to trimming and J lost 6 bases, with 8 bases between them. This CDR3 comprises 11 residues. CDR3 sequence (DNA): TGCAGTGCTGAATTAGTCAATGAGCAGTTCTTC. Amino acid sequence: CSAELVNEQFF.

The chain is built from TRBV2 and TRBJ2-1, with 14 bases aligning to TRBD2. The J segment lost 9 bases and the V segment lost 5 bases, leaving 9 bases of the junction unmatched. CDR3 length: 16 amino acids. Germline CDR1 SNHLY, CDR2 FYNNEI. The CDR3 bases are TGTGCCAGCAGTTCTCACGGGACTAGCGGGAGTGGTGAGCAGTTCTTC. This translates into CASSSHGTSGSGEQFF. Combining the CDR3 with reference TRBV2 and TRBJ2-1 gives the whole variable domain EPEVTQTPSHQVTQMGQEVILRCVPISNHLYFYWYRQILGQKVEFLVSFYNNEISEKSEIFDDQFSVERPDGSNFTLKIRSTKLEDSAMYFCASSSHGTSGSGEQFFGPGTRLTVL.

This clone was recorded only once. The chain carries TRBV9 and TRBJ2-1; D might be TRBD1 (6 bases). V lost 4 bases and J lost 9, with 14 bases in between. CDR3 length: 13 amino acids. Germline-derived CDR1 and CDR2 are SGDLS and YYNGEE. DNA for the CDR3: TGTGCCAGCAGCACCACAGGGATCACTGAGCAGTTCTTC. It codes for CASSTTGITEQFF.

V gene TRBV5-4 combines with J gene TRBJ2-2, with D tentatively TRBD1 (6 bases). CDR1 is SGHNT, CDR2 YYREEE, per germline (reference sequence). The ends were cut back, 0 bases at V and 1 base at J, with 7 bases in the middle. CDR3 length equals 15 residues. This CDR3 reads CASSLAGQNTGELFF. The CDR3 DNA follows: TGTGCCAGCAGCTTGGCGGGACAGAACACCGGGGAGCTGTTTTTT.

The genes are TRBV6-6 and TRBJ1-1, with D unresolved. The CDR3 length is 14 residues. Trimming removed 5 bases at V and 1 base at J, with 11 bases between. Germline CDR1 MNHNY, CDR2 SVGAGI (reference sequence). This CDR3 reads CASSTQTGNTEAFF. The DNA of the CDR3 is TGTGCCAGCAGTACTCAGACGGGGAACACTGAAGCTTTCTTT.

In its sample, this clone was seen a few times. This chain uses TRBV6-5 with TRBJ2-1, with 12 bases lining up with TRBD2. V shed 6 bases and J 3 bases; nucleotides not matched to a gene: 3. The CDR3 totals 15 residues. Germline lookup yields CDR1 MNHEY and CDR2 SVGAGI. CDR3 sequence (DNA): TGTGCCAGCAGAAAACTAGCGGGAGGCTACAATGAGCAGTTCTTC. It is translated as CASRKLAGGYNEQFF.

The chain recombines TRBV2 with TRBJ1-1; a weak D match, TRBD1 (5 bases). Germline CDR1 and CDR2: SNHLY and FYNNEI. The CDR3 spans 14 residues. Trimming stripped 2 bases from V and 5 bases from J, with 12 bases between. The CDR3 sequence: CASSEIGAGTEAFF. The CDR3 region has the DNA TGTGCCAGCAGTGAAATAGGGGCGGGGACTGAAGCTTTCTTT.

The chain uses TRBV5-1 and TRBJ2-5; no clear D. CDR1 is SGHRS, CDR2 YFSETQ, per germline. The CDR3 is 11 amino acids. V dropped 2 bases and J dropped 5 bases, with 4 bases sitting between them. The CDR3 is CASSLMETQYF. The CDR3, as DNA: TGCGCCAGCAGCTTAATGGAGACCCAGTACTTC.

The chain is built from TRBV5-4 and TRBJ2-4; 7 positions agree with TRBD2. The CDR3 length is 14 residues. The germline V gene has CDR1 SGHNT and CDR2 YYREEE (reference sequence). With V trimmed by 5 bases and J by 6 bases, 8 bases remained unmatched. CDR3 in amino acids: CASSTRGEGNIQYF. Written as DNA, the CDR3 is TGTGCCAGCAGTACACGGGGGGAAGGAAACATTCAGTACTTC. Variable domain in full (rest from reference TRBV5-4 and TRBJ2-4): ETGVTQSPTHLIKTRGQQVTLRCSSQSGHNTVSWYQQALGQGPQFIFQYYREEENGRGNFPPRFSGLQFPNYSSELNVNALELDDSALYLCASSTRGEGNIQYFGAGTRLSVL.

The chain links TRBV7-2 to TRBJ2-5, with D perhaps TRBD1 or TRBD2 (6 bases each). Trimming removed 1 base from V and 4 bases from J, with 19 bases in between. The germline V gene encodes CDR1 SGHTA and CDR2 FQGNSA. The CDR3 contains 17 residues. CDR3 bases: TGTGCCAGCAGCTTAGGGGCCGGAGGGGGGAGTTTAGAGACCCAGTACTTC. It specifies CASSLGAGGGSLETQYF.

The chain combines TRBV18 with TRBJ2-5; D remains ambiguous. The CDR3 is 14 residues long. With 0 bases removed from V and 5 bases from J, the gap between germline ends came to 10 bases. CDR1 KGHSH and CDR2 LQKENI come from the germline V gene. CDR3 residues: CASSPPTRVETQYF. The CDR3 bases are TGTGCCAGCTCACCACCGACACGGGTGGAGACCCAGTACTTC.

The chain links TRBV10-3 to TRBJ1-2; no clear D gene. CDR1 and CDR2 from the germline V gene are ENHRY and SYGVKD. V lost 0 bases to trimming and J lost 2 bases, with 4 bases between them. This CDR3 spans 13 amino acids. The CDR3 DNA is TGTGCCATCAGTGAGTCGGGGAACTATGGCTACACCTTC. Translating it yields CAISESGNYGYTF.

This clone was detected once. The V gene is TRBV19, the J gene TRBJ2-7; a weak D match, TRBD1 (6 bases). The germline gives CDR1 LNHDA, CDR2 SQIVND (reference sequence). The V and J ends lost 5 bases and 4 bases respectively, with 15 bases between them. The CDR3 is made up of 14 amino acids. CDR3 in amino acids: CASSFQDRVYEQYF. The CDR3, as DNA: TGTGCCAGTAGTTTCCAGGACAGAGTATACGAGCAGTACTTC.

The gene calls are TRBV6-5 and TRBJ2-5; 8 bases match TRBD2. This CDR3 has 15 amino acids. J was trimmed by 1 base and V by 3 bases; bases with no gene match: 4. Germline V gene sequence: CDR1 MNHEY, CDR2 SVGAGI. DNA for the CDR3: TGTGCCAGCAGTTATCTAGCGGGCCCCCAAGAGACCCAGTACTTC. It codes for CASSYLAGPQETQYF.

The CDR3 region is CASSEEGFRNQPQHF. CDR3 in DNA: TGTGCCAGCAGTGAAGAAGGGTTTCGGAATCAGCCCCAGCATTTT. The rearrangement links TRBV2 to TRBJ1-5; D gene ambiguous. V lost 1 base and J lost 4, with 11 bases in between. Germline-derived CDR1 and CDR2 are SNHLY and FYNNEI. This CDR3 spans 15 amino acids.

The J gene is TRBJ1-4, the V gene TRBV30; no reliable D call. With 4 bases removed from V and 10 bases from J, the gap between germline ends came to 16 bases. The CDR3 is 13 residues long. Looked up from germline, CDR1 is GTSNPN and CDR2 is SVGIG (reference sequence). The CDR3: CAWNWEPPGKLFF. As DNA, the CDR3 is TGTGCCTGGAACTGGGAGCCTCCGGGAAAACTGTTTTTT.

This chain connects TRBV5-6 to TRBJ2-5; no clear D gene. Germline V CDR1 and CDR2: SGHDT, YYEEEE. Between the trimmed V and J ends, which lost 4 bases and 5 bases, there was a span of 12 bases. The CDR3 runs 13 residues. CDR3 sequence reads: CASSRTQPETQYF. The CDR3 coding sequence is TGTGCCAGCAGCCGTACCCAACCGGAGACCCAGTACTTC.

The V gene is TRBV4-3, the J gene TRBJ1-3; no definite D call. The CDR3 is made up of 13 amino acids. The V gene lost 0 bases and the J gene lost 7 bases, with 7 bases spanning the gap. Germline values: CDR1 LGHNA, CDR2 YSLEER. In DNA, the CDR3 is TGCGCCAGCAGCCAAGATAATCTGAACACCATATATTTT. Its translation is CASSQDNLNTIYF.

This chain uses TRBV6-1 with TRBJ2-5; 13 positions match TRBD2. The CDR3 has 15 residues. With V trimmed by 4 bases and J by 4 bases, 3 bases remained unmatched. The germline CDR1 and CDR2 sequences are MNHNS and SASEGT. As DNA, the CDR3 is TGTGCCAGCAGTGGTTGGACTAGCGGGAGAGAGACCCAGTACTTC. This sequence encodes CASSGWTSGRETQYF.

V gene TRBV19 combines with J gene TRBJ2-6; the D gene is possibly TRBD1 (6 bases). Looked up from germline, CDR1 is LNHDA and CDR2 is SQIVND (reference sequence). CDR3 length equals 16 residues. V was cut by 3 bases and J by 2 bases, with 11 bases left in between. CDR3 sequence: CASSIPNRAGANVLTF. The CDR3, as DNA: TGTGCCAGTAGTATCCCGAACAGGGCTGGGGCCAACGTCCTGACTTTC.

The chain links TRBV6-6 to TRBJ1-5; weak D call: TRBD1 (5 bases). The CDR3 loop spans 13 amino acids. V was shortened by 5 bases and J by 7 bases, with 12 bases between the two germline ends. The germline gives CDR1 MNHNY, CDR2 SVGAGI (reference sequence). This CDR3 is CASSPRDGQPQHF. The CDR3 region has the DNA TGTGCCAGCAGTCCCAGGGACGGGCAGCCCCAGCATTTT.